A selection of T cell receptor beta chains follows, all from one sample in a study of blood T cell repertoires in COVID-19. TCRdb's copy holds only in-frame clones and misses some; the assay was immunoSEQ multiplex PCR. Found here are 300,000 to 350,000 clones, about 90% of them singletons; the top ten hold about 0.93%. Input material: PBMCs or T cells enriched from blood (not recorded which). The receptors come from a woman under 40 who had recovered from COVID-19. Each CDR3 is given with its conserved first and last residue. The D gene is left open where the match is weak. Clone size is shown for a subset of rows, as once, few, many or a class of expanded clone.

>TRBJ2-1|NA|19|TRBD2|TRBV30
CASRGGVAGGPPAYNEQFF
TGTGCCTCCCGAGGGGGTGTAGCGGGGGGGCCTCCCGCCTACAATGAGCAGTTCTTC
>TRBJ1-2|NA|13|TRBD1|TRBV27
CASSLGTGYGYTF
TGTGCCAGCAGCCTCGGGACAGGGTATGGCTACACCTTC
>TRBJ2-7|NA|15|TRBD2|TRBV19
CASSNGLAGDHEQYF
TGTGCCAGTAGTAACGGCCTAGCGGGGGATCACGAGCAGTACTTC
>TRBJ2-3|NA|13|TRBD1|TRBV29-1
CSVDYRGRDTQYF
TGCAGCGTTGACTACAGGGGGCGAGATACGCAGTATTTT
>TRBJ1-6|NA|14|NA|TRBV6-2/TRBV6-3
CASSYSTSNSPLHF
TGTGCCAGCAGTTACTCGACTAGTAATTCACCCCTCCACTTT
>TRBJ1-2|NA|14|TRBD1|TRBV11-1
CASSPPGQGGGYTF
TGTGCCAGCAGCCCCCCCGGACAGGGTGGTGGCTACACCTTC
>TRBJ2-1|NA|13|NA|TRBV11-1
CASSIGPGDEQFF
TGTGCCAGCAGCATTGGACCGGGGGATGAGCAGTTCTTC
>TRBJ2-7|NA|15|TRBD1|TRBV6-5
CASSYARRTGGEQYF
TGTGCCAGCAGTTACGCTCGTCGGACAGGGGGTGAGCAGTACTTC
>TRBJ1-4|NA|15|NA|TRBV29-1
CSVEGLRGEGEKLFF
TGCAGCGTTGAAGGTTTACGGGGAGAGGGTGAAAAACTGTTTTTT
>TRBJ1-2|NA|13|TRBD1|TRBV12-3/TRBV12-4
CASRPTGTYGYTF
TGTGCCAGCAGACCGACAGGGACCTATGGCTACACCTTC
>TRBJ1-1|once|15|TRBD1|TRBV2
CASRLPGQQNTEAFF
TGTGCCAGCAGATTACCGGGACAGCAGAACACTGAAGCTTTCTTT
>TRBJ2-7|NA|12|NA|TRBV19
CASSLSGYEQYF
TGTGCCAGTAGTTTATCGGGTTACGAGCAGTACTTC
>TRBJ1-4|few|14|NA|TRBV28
CASSLNKPPGFLFF
TGTGCCAGCAGTTTAAACAAGCCCCCGGGATTCTTGTTTTTT
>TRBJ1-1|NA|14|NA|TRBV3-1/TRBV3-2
CASSPELRQLQAFF
TGTGCCAGCAGCCCGGAGTTGAGACAGCTTCAAGCTTTCTTT
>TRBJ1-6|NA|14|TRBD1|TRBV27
CASRLDRGNSPLHF
TGTGCCAGCAGACTAGACAGGGGGAATTCACCCCTCCACTTT
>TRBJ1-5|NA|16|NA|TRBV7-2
CASSLEAGGGGQPQHF
TGTGCCAGCAGCTTAGAGGCGGGGGGTGGGGGCCAGCCCCAGCATTTT
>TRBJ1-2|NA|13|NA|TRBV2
CASSERSIYGYTF
TGTGCCAGCAGTGAAAGGAGCATCTATGGCTACACCTTC
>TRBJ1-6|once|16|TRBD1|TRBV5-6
CASSLTGDAYNSPLHF
TGTGCCAGCAGCTTGACAGGGGACGCCTATAATTCACCCCTCCACTTT
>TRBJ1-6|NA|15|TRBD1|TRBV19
CASKLDRAPNSPLHF
TGTGCCAGTAAATTAGACAGGGCTCCGAATTCACCCCTCCACTTT
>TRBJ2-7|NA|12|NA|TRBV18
CASSPAGYEQYF
TGTGCCAGCTCACCGGCTGGCTACGAGCAGTACTTC
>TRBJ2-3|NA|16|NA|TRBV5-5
CASSPRDTRSTDTQYF
TGTGCCAGCAGCCCCAGGGACACACGAAGCACAGATACGCAGTATTTT
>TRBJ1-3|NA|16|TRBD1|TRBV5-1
CASSSGTGSPGNTIYF
TGCGCCAGCAGCTCGGGGACAGGGTCCCCTGGAAACACCATATATTTT
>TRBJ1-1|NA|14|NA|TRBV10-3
CAISESQGNTEAFF
TGTGCCATCAGTGAGTCCCAGGGGAACACTGAAGCTTTCTTT
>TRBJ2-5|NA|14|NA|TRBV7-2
CASSLVSSQETQYF
TGTGCCAGCAGCTTAGTCTCCTCCCAAGAGACCCAGTACTTC
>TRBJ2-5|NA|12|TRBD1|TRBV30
CAWTGTAETQYF
TGTGCCTGGACCGGGACAGCGGAGACCCAGTACTTC
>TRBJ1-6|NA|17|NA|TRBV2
CASSVPKGGRGDSPLHF
TGTGCCAGCAGTGTCCCCAAAGGAGGACGGGGGGATTCACCCCTCCACTTT
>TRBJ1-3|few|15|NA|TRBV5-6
CATTLMGLSGNTIYF
TGTGCCACCACGCTTATGGGGCTCTCTGGAAACACCATATATTTT
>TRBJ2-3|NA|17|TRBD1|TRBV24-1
CATSDTGQGAPTDTQYF
TGTGCCACCAGTGATACTGGACAGGGGGCGCCGACAGATACGCAGTATTTT
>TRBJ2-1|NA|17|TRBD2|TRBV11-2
CASSSRIGLAGENEQFF
TGTGCCAGCAGCTCCCGTATTGGACTAGCGGGAGAGAATGAGCAGTTCTTC
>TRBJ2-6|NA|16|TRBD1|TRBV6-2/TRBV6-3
CASRPWTGSGANVLTF
TGTGCCAGCAGACCTTGGACAGGGTCCGGGGCCAACGTCCTGACTTTC
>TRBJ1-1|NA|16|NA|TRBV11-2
CASSLAQPGLNTEAFF
TGTGCCAGCAGCTTAGCCCAGCCAGGCTTGAACACTGAAGCTTTCTTT
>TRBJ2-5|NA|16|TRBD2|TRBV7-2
CASSFSSGTSKETQYF
TGTGCCAGCAGCTTTTCCTCCGGGACTAGTAAAGAGACCCAGTACTTC
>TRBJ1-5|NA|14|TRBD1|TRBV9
CASTGQGLNQPQHF
TGTGCCAGCACCGGACAGGGATTAAATCAGCCCCAGCATTTT
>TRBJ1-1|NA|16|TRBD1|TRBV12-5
CASVKLQDRVNTEAFF
TGTGCTAGTGTTAAGCTCCAAGACAGGGTGAACACTGAAGCTTTCTTT
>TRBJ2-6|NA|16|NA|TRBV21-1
CASSLKRGSRQWVLTF
TGTGCCAGCAGCTTAAAACGAGGGAGTCGGCAATGGGTCCTGACTTTC
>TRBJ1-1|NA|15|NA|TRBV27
CASSLSRGMDTEAFF
TGTGCCAGCAGTTTATCACGGGGTATGGACACTGAAGCTTTCTTT
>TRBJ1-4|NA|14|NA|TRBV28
CASSPGIRHEKLFF
TGTGCCAGCAGCCCCGGGATCCGGCATGAAAAACTGTTTTTT